The source of this T cell receptor (beta chain) is a study of cytomegalovirus exposure and HLA in healthy donors. The CDR3 runs 15 residues. With V trimmed by 3 bases and J by 5 bases, 8 bases remained unmatched. From germline, CDR1 is SEHNR and CDR2 FQNEAQ (reference sequence). Amplification used 60 Vbeta primers and 13 Jbeta primers. Sequenced by immunoSEQ multiplex PCR; TCRdb stores in-frame clones only, minus some. The table includes over 100,000 clones, roughly 74% detected once. This clone showed up just once. Its antigen remains unknown. Study-wide points: Follow-up analysis later connected one missense variant in DCLRE1C with trimming of TCR beta V- and J-genes. Earlier findings revealed that most TCR beta V segments proved productive either about 87% or about 30% of the time. In a later analysis, at a false discovery rate of 0.05, over 15,000 TCR beta sequences matched HLA alleles. There were 164 TCR beta chains listed as cytomegalovirus-associated.

Sequencing used PBMCs. The V gene is TRBV7-9, the J gene TRBJ2-7, with 9 bases aligning to TRBD1. The clonotype originates from a young woman in good health and CMV-seronegative. CDR3 in DNA: TGTGCCAGCAGCTTTAACGGACAGGGGATCCACGAGCAGTACTTC. It yields the protein CASSFNGQGIHEQYF.